One and the same sample provided the 5 T cell receptor beta chains below, sequenced in a study of chemoradiotherapy in HPV16-positive cancers. Libraries were prepared by immunoSEQ multiplex PCR; TCRdb keeps only in-frame clonotypes and omits some of them. This table holds about 39,000 clones, roughly three quarters found once. This specimen consisted of blood, obtained from a patient who underwent chemoradiotherapy. Receptors were obtained from a human donor with HPV-associated anogenital cancer.

This clone was observed once. The chain employs TRBV6-5 and TRBJ2-7; 7 bases align to TRBD1. Per germline, CDR1 MNHEY and CDR2 SVGAGI. The CDR3 totals 14 residues. Trimming took 5 bases from V and 2 from J; bases not matched to a gene: 6. DNA for the CDR3: TGTGCCAGCAGTCGTACAGGGGACCCCTACGAGCAGTACTTC. This sequence encodes CASSRTGDPYEQYF.

A few counts support this clone. The chain recombines TRBV29-1 with TRBJ1-2, with 7 bases that match TRBD1. Trimming at V came to 1 base and at J to 3 bases, leaving 2 bases not matched to a gene. The germline gives CDR1 SQVTM, CDR2 ANQGSEA. The CDR3 has 13 residues. The CDR3 DNA reads TGCAGCGTTGAAGGTACAGGGGACTATGGCTACACCTTC. This sequence encodes CSVEGTGDYGYTF.

The chain links TRBV7-8 to TRBJ1-2; 7 bases line up with TRBD1. The germline V gene has CDR1 SGHVS and CDR2 FQNEAQ. This CDR3 contains 15 residues. V gave up 2 bases and J gave up 4 bases; unmatched junction bases: 7. The CDR3: CASSLLEGAIYGYTF. The CDR3 coding sequence is TGTGCCAGCAGCTTATTGGAGGGGGCGATCTATGGCTACACCTTC.

The V call is TRBV7-2, the J call TRBJ2-3; D call uncertain. Germline V CDR1 and CDR2: SGHTA, FQGNSA. V lost 6 bases, J lost 6 bases, and 13 bases lay in between. The CDR3 runs to 13 residues. This CDR3 is CASSRPGPDTQYF. The CDR3 nucleotides read TGTGCCAGCAGTCGACCCGGGCCGGATACGCAGTATTTT.

This clone was picked up a small number of times. CDR3 bases: TGTGCCATCAGCACAGGGGAGGGAGAGACCCAGTACTTC. Its translation: CAISTGEGETQYF. The chain carries TRBV10-3 and TRBJ2-5; D may be TRBD1 or TRBD2 (7 bases each). Per the germline V gene, CDR1 is ENHRY and CDR2 is SYGVKD. Deletions cut 6 bases from V and 4 bases from J, with 12 bases between. The CDR3 sequence is 13 residues long.